The clone carrying this T cell receptor beta chain has at least ten counts. Germline V gene sequence: CDR1 SGHDT, CDR2 YYEEEE. The junction had 4 bases not matched to a gene; V was cut back by 4 bases and J by 4 bases. There are 13 residues in the CDR3. This sample was included in a study of blood T cells in healthy people across ages. Looking at the study overall: Template-switching capture recovered about one barcoded beta molecule per two T cells.

The authors ran a second PCR of 7 to 11 cycles using a sample-barcoded 5' primer and a J-beta primer mix. One entry per CDR3 protein results from TCRdb running MiXCR on the 5' RACE reads. This table holds fewer than 650,000 distinct CDR3 sequences, about 26% found once. Another study also made use of these data, one on T cells of mothers and their children.

The sequenced material came from blood. The chain uses TRBV5-6 and TRBJ2-5; 7 nucleotides agree with TRBD2. The source of this sequence is a boy aged 2 to 10 in good health. In DNA form, the CDR3 reads TGTGCCAGCAGCAGCGGGGCCCGAGAGACCCAGTACTTC. Translation gives CASSSGARETQYF.